The clone carrying this T cell receptor (beta chain) was seen ten or more times. The germline CDR1 and CDR2 sequences are PRHDT and FYEKMQ (reference sequence). The V gene lost 4 bases and the J gene lost 8 bases, with 17 bases spanning the gap. This CDR3 contains 14 residues. This sample holds PBMCs from less than 13 ml fresh peripheral blood. From RNA transcripts, TCR beta CDR3 regions were amplified. In the first-round RT-PCR of the TCR CDR3, the HTBI primer set was used. One entry per CDR3 protein, called by TCRdb with MiXCR from the multiplex PCR reads. The table has 300,000 to 450,000 distinct CDR3 sequences, 15% to 20% seen once. The entry originates in a study of T cells in Graves' hyperthyroidism and ophthalmopathy. Study-level background: Peripheral blood draws took place at initial diagnosis, ahead of any treatment.

The V and J genes are TRBV13 and TRBJ2-5; D is undetermined. Sequenced material: blood. This TCR derives from a woman aged 40-49 years with Graves' ophthalmopathy. Here the CDR3 reads CASSSSGLRETQYF. CDR3 nucleotide sequence: TGTGCCAGCAGCTCCTCGGGTCTACGAGAAACCCAGTACTTC.